Shown below are 20 T cell receptor beta chains from a single sample sequenced in a study of CD8+CD57+ T cells in acquired aplastic anemia. TCR beta VDJ and CDR3 profiles were obtained from a genomic DNA template. Using its own MiXCR run on the reads, TCRdb lists one record per CDR3 protein. The sample records roughly 200,000 distinct CDR3 sequences, over 55% being singletons. By flow cytometry, patients selected for sequencing had shown an expansion of CD8+CD57+ cells. Sequenced: sorted CD4+, CD8+, or CD8+CD57+ T cells (not recorded which) from PBMCs. These receptors were obtained from a human donor with aplastic anemia.

This clonotype was seen repeatedly, ten times or more. This rearrangement joins TRBV5-1 to TRBJ2-7; 7 positions agree with TRBD1. Looked up from germline, CDR1 is SGHRS and CDR2 is YFSETQ. The CDR3 runs 14 residues. Trimming at V came to 4 bases and at J to 1 base, leaving 5 bases not matched to a gene. In nucleotides, the CDR3 is TGCGCCAGCAGCCTCCGGGACAGATCCTACGAGCAGTACTTC. Protein: CASSLRDRSYEQYF.

This rearrangement joins TRBV20-1 to TRBJ1-1; D remains ambiguous. CDR3 size: 12 residues. Trimming removed 2 bases at V and 0 bases at J, with 4 bases between. Germline V gene data show CDR1 as DFQATT and CDR2 as SNEGSKA (reference sequence). The CDR3 DNA follows: TGCAGTGCTAGACGGATGAACACTGAAGCTTTCTTT. Its translation is CSARRMNTEAFF.

The chain carries TRBV10-3 and TRBJ1-1, with D unresolved. The CDR3 consists of 15 residues. In germline, CDR1 is ENHRY, CDR2 SYGVKD. V was trimmed by 5 bases and J by 0 bases, leaving 13 bases between them. CDR3 sequence: CAISPQLSLNTEAFF. CDR3 bases: TGTGCCATCAGTCCACAACTATCTCTGAACACTGAAGCTTTCTTT.

V is TRBV20-1 and J is TRBJ2-2; weak D call: TRBD2 (6 bases). This CDR3 contains 14 residues. Trimming left V 0 bases short and J 8 bases short, with 13 bases between. In germline, CDR1 is DFQATT, CDR2 SNEGSKA (reference sequence). CDR3 DNA: TGCAGTGCTAGAGAGGGGGGTTCCAAAGGGGAGCTGTTTTTT. This gives the protein CSAREGGSKGELFF.

The V call is TRBV7-3, the J call TRBJ2-7, with D maybe TRBD2 (7 bases). Germline-derived CDR1 and CDR2 are SGHTA and FQGTGA. V lost 3 bases, J lost 6 bases, and 15 bases lay in between. The CDR3 has 14 residues. The CDR3 loop reads CASSLWGGSGEQYF. The CDR3 bases are TGTGCCAGCAGCTTGTGGGGGGGCTCGGGCGAGCAGTACTTC.

This clonotype was observed at least ten times. This chain uses TRBV7-3 with TRBJ1-2; a possible D gene is TRBD1 (6 bases). This CDR3 has 12 amino acids. Germline V CDR1 and CDR2: SGHTA, FQGTGA. V lost 3 bases to trimming and J lost 6 bases, with 8 bases between them. The CDR3 region has the DNA TGTGCCAGCAGCTTGCAGGGGAATGGCTACACCTTC. Protein sequence: CASSLQGNGYTF.

In its sample, this clonotype was seen many times. This rearrangement joins TRBV20-1 to TRBJ1-4; D perhaps matches TRBD1 (6 bases). The germline gives CDR1 DFQATT, CDR2 SNEGSKA (reference sequence). V was trimmed by 4 bases and J by 7 bases, leaving 16 bases between them. The CDR3 loop spans 14 amino acids. Here the CDR3 DNA reads TGCAGTGCTAAGTTTTCAGGGGCGGTTGAAAAACTGTTTTTT. It encodes CSAKFSGAVEKLFF.

The chain links TRBV20-1 to TRBJ1-5; TRBD1 might be the D (6 bases). CDR1 and CDR2 (germline): DFQATT, SNEGSKA (reference sequence). V was shortened by 6 bases and J by 7 bases, with 16 bases between the two germline ends. This CDR3 spans 13 amino acids. The CDR3 here is CSAAGEGKQPQHF. CDR3 coding DNA: TGCAGTGCCGCAGGGGAGGGTAAACAGCCCCAGCATTTT.

The V gene is TRBV20-1, the J gene TRBJ2-3; 8 positions agree with TRBD1. In germline, CDR1 is DFQATT, CDR2 SNEGSKA (reference sequence). V gave up 3 bases and J gave up 1 base; unmatched junction bases: 6. The CDR3 runs 15 residues. The CDR3 region is CSASGQGDGTDTQYF. The DNA for the CDR3 is TGCAGTGCTAGTGGACAGGGAGATGGCACAGATACGCAGTATTTT.

The chain couples TRBV20-1 to TRBJ1-5, with D perhaps matching TRBD1 (5 bases). The germline gives CDR1 DFQATT, CDR2 SNEGSKA (reference sequence). There are 17 residues in the CDR3. Trimming pared 0 bases from V and 0 bases from J, leaving 15 bases between. CDR3 sequence: CSARDGRVGTSNQPQHF. CDR3 DNA: TGCAGTGCTAGAGATGGCCGGGTGGGGACTAGCAATCAGCCCCAGCATTTT.

This sequence joins TRBV5-1 and TRBJ2-2, with 12 bases aligning to TRBD1. The CDR3 loop spans 18 amino acids. Germline CDR1 reads SGHRS; CDR2 reads YFSETQ. V was clipped by 3 bases and J by 7 bases; unmatched bases: 13. The CDR3 protein is CASSYRDRGRLMGGELFF. CDR3 coding DNA: TGCGCCAGCAGCTACCGGGACAGGGGGCGATTGATGGGCGGGGAGCTGTTTTTT. The full variable domain, completed using reference TRBV5-1 and TRBJ2-2, is KAGVTQTPRYLIKTRGQQVTLSCSPISGHRSVSWYQQTPGQGLQFLFEYFSETQRNKGNFPGRFSGRQFSNSRSEMNVSTLELGDSALYLCASSYRDRGRLMGGELFFGEGSRLTVL.

This clonotype was observed once. The V gene is TRBV2, the J gene TRBJ1-6; D is unresolved. Trimming stripped 10 bases from V and 5 bases from J, with 12 bases between. Germline V gene lookup returns CDR1 SNHLY and CDR2 FYNNEI. The length of the CDR3 is 13 residues. The CDR3 sequence: CAIGPSNNSPLHF. The CDR3 DNA reads TGTGCCATAGGCCCTAGTAATAATTCACCCCTCCACTTT.

A remark on this clonotype: One end of the junction varies from germline; a read error may be responsible. This chain uses TRBV29-1 with TRBJ1-1, with D maybe TRBD1 (5 bases). Germline CDR1 is SQVTM and CDR2 is ANQGSEA. CDR3 length: 12 amino acids. CDR3 DNA: TGCAGCGTCCAGACAGAGAACACTGCAGCTTTCTTT. It yields the protein CSVQTENTAAFF.

This clonotype has only one observation. The chain links TRBV29-1 to TRBJ2-5; D not resolved. Trimming pared 6 bases from V and 3 bases from J, leaving 17 bases between. Germline loops: CDR1 SQVTM, CDR2 ANQGSEA. This CDR3 contains 14 residues. CDR3 protein: CSVTLGSRKETQYF. The CDR3 DNA reads as TGCAGCGTGACCCTGGGGTCACGTAAAGAGACCCAGTACTTC. Full variable domain (rest looked up from reference TRBV29-1 and TRBJ2-5): SAVISQKPSRDICQRGTSLTIQCQVDSQVTMMFWYRQQPGQSLTLIATANQGSEATYESGFVIDKFPISRPNLTFSTLTVSNMSPEDSSIYLCSVTLGSRKETQYFGPGTRLLVL.

The rearrangement uses TRBV6-2 or TRBV6-3 and TRBJ2-3; tentative D call: TRBD1 (5 bases). The CDR3 loop spans 14 amino acids. The V gene's germline CDR1 is MNHEY and CDR2 SVGEGT. The ends were cut back, 5 bases at V and 4 bases at J, with 13 bases in the middle. CDR3 in amino acids: CASSGSQDADTQYF. Here the CDR3 DNA reads TGTGCCAGCAGTGGCTCACAGGACGCAGATACGCAGTATTTT.

This clonotype was seen only once. This CDR3 is CSARDAGQDHSNQPQHF. CDR3 in DNA: TGCAGTGCTAGGGATGCGGGACAGGACCATAGCAATCAGCCCCAGCATTTT. V usage is TRBV20-1 and J usage is TRBJ1-5, with 8 bases that match TRBD1. V trimming: 3 bases; J trimming: 0 bases; junction bases outside the gene matches: 10. Germline CDR1 and CDR2: DFQATT and SNEGSKA (reference sequence). The CDR3 extends over 17 amino acids.

The chain joins TRBV7-4 to TRBJ1-1; possibly TRBD1 for D (5 bases). The CDR3 covers 17 residues. Trimming cost V 1 base and J 12 bases, with 27 bases left between them. The germline V gene has CDR1 SGHVT and CDR2 SQSDAQ. Here the CDR3 reads CASSLVEVPGANVLTFF. CDR3 coding DNA: TGTGCCAGCAGCTTAGTAGAGGTACCTGGGGCCAACGTCCTGACTTTCTTT.

Concerning this clonotype itself: Compared with germline, one end of the junction differs, possibly owing to a read error. The chain employs TRBV19 and TRBJ2-5, with D maybe TRBD2 (6 bases). This CDR3 spans 14 amino acids. The V gene's germline CDR1 is LNHDA and CDR2 SQIVND (reference sequence). CDR3 sequence reads: CASSPRGGVETQCF. CDR3 DNA sequence: TGTGCCAGTAGTCCTCGAGGAGGGGTTGAGACCCAGTGCTTC.

The chain combines TRBV19 with TRBJ1-5, with 9 bases that match TRBD1. CDR3 length: 15 residues. Germline lookup yields CDR1 LNHDA and CDR2 SQIVND (reference sequence). V dropped 5 bases and J dropped 4; count of bases not matched to a gene: 6. This CDR3 reads CASSDTGGANQPQHF. CDR3 DNA sequence: TGTGCCAGTAGTGATACAGGGGGCGCGAATCAGCCCCAGCATTTT.

This chain links TRBV24-1 with TRBJ2-6; no definite D call. This CDR3 has 15 residues. Germline V CDR1 and CDR2: KGHDR, SFDVKD. Trimming removed 4 bases from V and 1 base from J, with 7 bases in between. The CDR3 coding sequence is TGTGCCACCAGTGACCGGCTTTCTGGGGCCAACGTCCTGACTTTC. As protein: CATSDRLSGANVLTF.